Presented here are 15 T cell receptor beta chains from one specimen sequenced in a study of regulatory T cells in long-lasting Graves disease. Stated time point: newly diagnosed GD, antithyroid drugs for less than 3 months. The TCR library was prepared using RNA isolated from PBMCs. For TCR beta, libraries came from iRepertoire HTBI primers and Arm-PCR of CDR3 regions. MiXCR was run by TCRdb on the multiplex PCR reads, yielding one entry per CDR3 protein. The repertoire holds roughly 610,000 distinct CDR3 sequences, with roughly 15% as singletons. The sample was also linked to a second study, of T cells in Graves' hyperthyroidism and ophthalmopathy.

The sequencing here drew on peripheral blood mononuclear cells (PBMCs), taken at new diagnosis, from a patient treated with antithyroid drugs. These receptors were taken from a young man with Graves disease.

This clonotype was recorded at least ten times. The chain employs TRBV6-5 and TRBJ2-7; 13 bases line up with TRBD2. Germline CDR1 MNHEY, CDR2 SVGAGI. V lost 2 bases to trimming and J lost 4 bases; unmatched junction nucleotides: 5. This CDR3 has 16 amino acids. The CDR3, as DNA: TGTGCCAGCAGTTACCCCACTAGCGGGAGGGTTTACGAGCAGTACTTC. It specifies CASSYPTSGRVYEQYF.

The gene calls are TRBV7-9 and TRBJ2-7; the D gene is possibly TRBD2 (5 bases). The germline gives CDR1 SEHNR, CDR2 FQNEAQ (reference sequence). V gave up 10 bases and J gave up 3 bases, with 13 bases separating them. This CDR3 is built from 12 residues. CDR3 DNA sequence: TGTGCCACCGGAGGAAAAAACTACGAGCAGTACTTC. Its translation is CATGGKNYEQYF. The full variable domain, rest sourced from reference TRBV7-9 and TRBJ2-7, is DTGVSQNPRHKITKRGQNVTFRCDPISEHNRLYWYRQTLGQGPEFLTYFQNEAQLEKSRLLSDRFSAERPKGSFSTLEIQRTEQGDSAMYLCATGGKNYEQYFGPGTRLTVT.

Ten or more counts support this clonotype. The CDR3 bases are TGTGCCAGCAGCGCGCGACAGCGATCGGGTTCACCCCTCCACTTT. Translated, it gives CASSARQRSGSPLHF. J is TRBJ1-6 and V is TRBV7-2, with a possible D match to TRBD1 (5 bases). The germline V and J ends were trimmed by 5 bases and 9 bases, with 17 bases remaining between them. This CDR3 spans 15 amino acids. CDR1 and CDR2 (germline): SGHTA, FQGNSA.

This clonotype has a count of ten or more. The chain carries TRBV27 and TRBJ2-7; 7 nucleotides align to TRBD2. The junction had 3 bases not matched to a gene; V was cut back by 5 bases and J by 2 bases. The CDR3 totals 13 residues. Per the germline V gene, CDR1 is MNHEY and CDR2 is SMNVEV (reference sequence). Written as DNA, the CDR3 is TGTGCCAGCAGTGTCGGGACTACCTACGAGCAGTACTTC. It translates to CASSVGTTYEQYF.

This clonotype occurred many times. This chain uses TRBV2 with TRBJ2-1; D is ambiguous. CDR1 and CDR2 (germline): SNHLY, FYNNEI. The germline V and J ends were trimmed by 4 bases and 8 bases, with 6 bases remaining between them. The CDR3 is made up of 11 amino acids. This CDR3 is CASSVGYEQFF. In DNA form, the CDR3 reads TGTGCCAGCAGTGTCGGGTATGAGCAGTTCTTC.

This clonotype was picked up a small number of times. V usage is TRBV5-1 and J usage is TRBJ1-1; D is undetermined. The V end lost 0 bases, the J end lost 6 bases, and 12 bases lay between the germline ends. Germline V gene sequence: CDR1 SGHRS, CDR2 YFSETQ. The CDR3 consists of 14 residues. CDR3 in amino acids: CASSLDVPGSEAFF. Here the CDR3 DNA reads TGCGCCAGCAGCTTGGATGTCCCGGGTTCTGAAGCTTTCTTT.

This clonotype was counted ten times or more. This chain connects TRBV12-3 or TRBV12-4 to TRBJ2-7, with 10 bases matching TRBD2. The V segment lost 2 bases and the J segment 3 bases; nucleotides outside the gene matches: 25. The CDR3 extends over 22 amino acids. CDR3 nucleotides: TGTGCCAGCAGTTTAAGTGTTTTTGGTCTTGGCCAAGGGACTAGCGCTATCTACGAGCAGTACTTC. Translation gives CASSLSVFGLGQGTSAIYEQYF.

This clonotype was picked up many times. V gene TRBV2 combines with J gene TRBJ2-7; possibly TRBD2 for D (6 bases). Looked up from germline, CDR1 is SNHLY and CDR2 is FYNNEI. The CDR3 has 16 residues. Trimming took 2 bases from V and 7 from J, leaving 21 bases between them. The DNA for the CDR3 is TGTGCCAGCAGTGAAAGATCTCTAATCCGCGGAGGGGAGCAGTACTTC. This codes for CASSERSLIRGGEQYF.

This clonotype appeared many times. The V gene is TRBV10-3, the J gene TRBJ2-1, with unresolved D. Germline CDR1 and CDR2: ENHRY and SYGVKD. V was trimmed by 5 bases and J by 0 bases, leaving 11 bases between them. The CDR3 contains 15 residues. The CDR3 nucleotides are TGTGCCATCAGTTCTACCCAAAGCTCCTACAATGAGCAGTTCTTC. This codes for CAISSTQSSYNEQFF.

This clonotype appeared many times. The chain couples TRBV20-1 to TRBJ2-1; TRBD2 matches at 11 bases. Germline V gene data show CDR1 as DFQATT and CDR2 as SNEGSKA (reference sequence). The ends lost 5 bases at V and 0 bases at J; junction bases unmatched: 6. The CDR3 is 16 amino acids. The CDR3 DNA reads as TGCAGTGCTCCTCGGACTAGCGGGTTCTCCTACAATGAGCAGTTCTTC. This encodes CSAPRTSGFSYNEQFF.

The sample holds a few counts of this clonotype. This chain connects TRBV10-2 to TRBJ2-2, with D perhaps matching TRBD2 (5 bases). CDR3 length: 16 residues. With 5 bases removed from V and 3 bases from J, the gap between germline ends came to 16 bases. Germline V lookup: CDR1 WSHSY, CDR2 SAAADI. The CDR3 loop is CASSWLAPKDTGELFF. The CDR3 DNA reads TGCGCCAGCAGTTGGCTAGCACCCAAGGACACCGGGGAGCTGTTTTTT.

The genes are TRBV7-2 and TRBJ1-5; 10 nucleotides agree with TRBD1. The CDR3 is 18 amino acids. Per germline, CDR1 SGHTA and CDR2 FQGNSA. J lost 2 bases, V lost 4 bases, and 11 bases had no gene match. This CDR3 reads CASSSMGQGLWGNQPQHF. The CDR3 DNA reads TGTGCCAGCAGCTCAATGGGACAGGGGTTGTGGGGCAATCAGCCCCAGCATTTT.

The chain carries TRBV13 and TRBJ1-1; D gene unclear. Germline CDR1 and CDR2: PRHDT and FYEKMQ (reference sequence). V was shortened by 6 bases and J by 6 bases, with 23 bases between the two germline ends. The CDR3 is 16 residues long. CDR3 DNA sequence: TGTGCCAGCAGACGTACTGTGAGTGGGCAGATGGCTGAAGCTTTCTTT. Protein sequence: CASRRTVSGQMAEAFF.

Ten or more counts support this clonotype. V is TRBV27 and J is TRBJ2-1; TRBD2 matches at 7 bases. The germline V gene has CDR1 MNHEY and CDR2 SMNVEV (reference sequence). V was pared by 2 bases and J by 8 bases, with 9 bases of the junction left unmatched. The CDR3 consists of 15 residues. CDR3 sequence (DNA): TGTGCCAGCAGTTTAGGACTAGTACGGGGGGATGAGCAGTTCTTC. Translated: CASSLGLVRGDEQFF.

The sample holds many counts of this clonotype. V is TRBV6-1 and J is TRBJ2-6; TRBD1 aligns across 7 bases. The CDR3 length is 15 residues. Germline lookup yields CDR1 MNHNS and CDR2 SASEGT. The junction had 9 bases not matched to a gene; V was cut back by 10 bases and J by 3 bases. The chain's CDR3 is CATSTGDGGANVLTF. The CDR3 DNA follows: TGTGCCACTTCCACAGGGGACGGTGGGGCCAACGTCCTGACTTTC.